This T cell receptor (beta chain) was retrieved from a study of CD8 T cells in ankylosing spondylitis. Notes on the study in general: Seemingly distinctive of ankylosing spondylitis blood was a TCR beta motif formed by eight highly homologous variants. Earlier authors reported some of these motif variants in reactive arthritis synovial fluid and blood.

MiXCR, applied by TCRdb to the 5' RACE reads, yields one record per CDR3 protein. The sample has more than 200,000 distinct CDR3 sequences, 20% to 30% seen once. Germline V lookup: CDR1 MDHEN, CDR2 SYDVKM. The CDR3 totals 15 residues. V was clipped by 4 bases and J by 5 bases; unmatched bases: 10. A note on this clonotype: Its cognate antigen is unknown.

The chain links TRBV28 to TRBJ2-5; 7 nucleotides align to TRBD2. This sequence originates from a male donor with ankylosing spondylitis or in good health (not recorded which). Sequencing was done on a sample of blood, either unsorted or a sorted T cell fraction (not recorded which). The CDR3 region is CASSSYQRGGETQYF. DNA of the CDR3: TGTGCCAGCAGTTCTTACCAGCGGGGAGGGGAGACCCAGTACTTC.